These 5 T cell receptor beta chains were all obtained from the same sample, sequenced in a study of spatial heterogeneity in lung cancer. TCRdb ran MiXCR on the 5' RACE reads and lists one entry per CDR3 protein. The sample comprises 45,000 or so distinct CDR3 sequences, 12% of which are singletons, and 42% rests with the top ten. Sample time point: sample taken at primary tumor resection. Whole RNA, isolated from tumor, nontumor lung or frozen PBMC, was sequenced without prior sorting. The sample in question was PBMCs, obtained at surgery. The receptors here all came from a female donor with early-stage non-small cell lung cancer.

This clonotype was recorded a few times. The chain recombines TRBV7-8 with TRBJ1-2; perhaps TRBD1 as D (6 bases). The CDR3 sequence is 15 residues long. Trimming left V 5 bases short and J 3 bases short, with 16 bases between. Looked up from germline, CDR1 is SGHVS and CDR2 is FQNEAQ. The CDR3 nucleotides read TGTGCCAGCAGCCCAGACAGGCCGAGGGACTATGGCTACACCTTC. Translating gives CASSPDRPRDYGYTF.

The chain couples TRBV5-1 to TRBJ2-2, with TRBD1 matching 7 bases. From germline, CDR1 is SGHRS and CDR2 YFSETQ. The CDR3 consists of 14 residues. Trimming at V came to 5 bases and at J to 2 bases, leaving 3 bases not matched to a gene. The CDR3 bases are TGCGCCAGCAGTTGGGACAGTAACACCGGGGAGCTGTTTTTT. It yields the protein CASSWDSNTGELFF.

This clonotype has only a few counts. The chain carries TRBV2 and TRBJ1-1, with 7 bases aligning to TRBD1. Trimming cost V 2 bases and J 5 bases; bases outside gene matches: 5. The CDR3 extends over 14 amino acids. Per the germline V gene, CDR1 is SNHLY and CDR2 is FYNNEI. In nucleotides, the CDR3 is TGTGCCAGCAGTGAAAGACAGGGTAGGACTGAAGCTTTCTTT. Protein product: CASSERQGRTEAFF.

The rearrangement uses TRBV4-2 and TRBJ2-5, with a possible D match to TRBD2 (6 bases). CDR1 and CDR2 from the germline V gene are LGHNA and YNFKEQ. V lost 2 bases and J lost 1, with 8 bases in between. This CDR3 has 14 amino acids. CDR3 nucleotides: TGTGCCAGCAGCCAACGTAGCGGCCAAGAGACCCAGTACTTC. The encoded protein is CASSQRSGQETQYF.

This clonotype was detected many times. The chain recombines TRBV28 with TRBJ1-4; 12 bases line up with TRBD1. Germline assignment: CDR1 MDHEN and CDR2 SYDVKM. The CDR3 has 15 amino acids. With 6 bases clipped from V and 8 bases from J, the junction kept 7 bases outside the gene matches. As DNA, the CDR3 is TGTGCCAGCAGCAGCACCGGGACAGGGGGCGAAAAACTGTTTTTT. It specifies CASSSTGTGGEKLFF.